This is a list of T cell receptor beta chains from one sample in a study of shared clonotypes between healthy human individuals. The method was immunoSEQ multiplex PCR; TCRdb's version includes in-frame clones alone and lacks a portion of them. The sample contains 2 million to 2.5 million clones, about 95% of which appear only once. The specimen was naive CD4+ T cells sorted from blood. All receptors come from a man younger than 35 in good health. The CDR3 runs from the conserved cysteine through the conserved F or W.

V,J,CDR3
TRBV18,TRBJ1-5,CASSPTGDVSNQPQHF
TRBV29-1,TRBJ2-5,CSVSREARETQYF
TRBV29-1,TRBJ2-1,CSVVVPRLIYNEQFF
TRBV2,TRBJ1-5,CASSGTGGQQPQHF
TRBV11-2,TRBJ1-5,CASSSGPGQPQHF
TRBV9,TRBJ2-2,CASSVRGIITGELFF
TRBV28,TRBJ1-5,CASSRGGQVDQPQHF
TRBV10-3,TRBJ2-5,CAISESSQETQYF
TRBV27,TRBJ2-3,CASSLRLGDTQYF
TRBV14,TRBJ2-2,CASSPRWWDTGELFF
TRBV18,TRBJ2-1,CASSPGTERNNEQFF
TRBV5-1,TRBJ1-1,CASSLVQGGGTEAFF
TRBV7-9,TRBJ2-7,CASSWTGPSYEQYF
TRBV5-1,TRBJ1-4,CASRGGQGEKLFF
TRBV11-1,TRBJ2-5,CASSLVGGETQYF
TRBV5-1,TRBJ2-7,CASSPNLGTGGLEQYF
TRBV5-1,TRBJ1-4,CASSGGTSGNEKLFF
TRBV28,TRBJ2-7,CASTPPGLLAYEQYF
TRBV2,TRBJ1-1,CASRAGQGLRTEAFF
TRBV5-4,TRBJ2-7,CASSRRDTPYEQYF
TRBV6-1,TRBJ1-2,CASSATGYGYTF
TRBV7-9,TRBJ1-5,CASSLIENQPQHF
TRBV28,TRBJ2-7,CAASAGGRYEQYF
TRBV5-1,TRBJ2-5,CASSLGSGWQETQYF
TRBV5-6,TRBJ2-3,CASSLEQGGYDTQYF